The next 11 T cell receptor beta chains were all read from a single sample in a study of T cells after yellow fever vaccination. TCRdb used MiXCR to reprocess the 5' RACE reads, holding one entry per CDR3 protein. This table has about 330,000 distinct CDR3 sequences, around 6.8% appearing once. The sample was PBMCs, taken more than 35 days after the first yellow fever vaccination. The receptors come from a man aged 18 to 30 who received the YFV17D yellow fever vaccine.

The V and J genes are TRBV12-3 or TRBV12-4 and TRBJ1-2; D might be TRBD1 (5 bases). The CDR3 has 14 amino acids. V lost 6 bases and J lost 4, with 15 bases in between. Here the CDR3 reads CASSPSGVRYGYTF. Here the CDR3 DNA reads TGTGCCAGCAGCCCCTCGGGGGTGCGCTATGGCTACACCTTC.

The rearrangement joins TRBV14 to TRBJ2-7, with 7 nucleotides matching TRBD1. CDR1 is SGHDN, CDR2 FVKESK, per germline. Trimming at V came to 4 bases and at J to 1 base, leaving 4 bases not matched to a gene. The CDR3 has 14 residues. CDR3 loop: CASSRNRGSYEQYF. As DNA, the CDR3 is TGTGCCAGCAGCCGAAACAGGGGATCCTACGAGCAGTACTTC.

This sequence joins TRBV6-1 and TRBJ2-2; D perhaps matches TRBD1 (6 bases). The CDR3 covers 17 residues. V was pared by 6 bases and J by 3 bases, with 20 bases between. Per the germline V gene, CDR1 is MNHNS and CDR2 is SASEGT. CDR3 sequence: CASSPLGAGPYTGELFF. CDR3 nucleotide sequence: TGTGCCAGCAGCCCCCTGGGGGCAGGCCCCTACACCGGGGAGCTGTTTTTT.

The chain employs TRBV5-1 and TRBJ2-5, with 7 nucleotides matching TRBD1. The CDR3 has 14 amino acids. V gave up 3 bases and J gave up 1 base; unmatched junction bases: 3. CDR1 and CDR2 from the germline V gene are SGHRS and YFSETQ. CDR3 region: CASSSQGRQETQYF. The CDR3 DNA reads TGCGCCAGCAGCTCACAGGGGCGCCAAGAGACCCAGTACTTC.

This clonotype was counted between two and nine times. The V gene is TRBV10-3, the J gene TRBJ2-5, with D perhaps TRBD1 (6 bases). The V end was cut by 5 bases, the J end by 9 bases, with 19 bases between. CDR1 is ENHRY and CDR2 is SYGVKD in the germline V gene. The CDR3 spans 14 residues. CDR3 nucleotides: TGTGCCATCAGTCATAACAGGGATAGTGCAGCCCAGTACTTC. This translates into CAISHNRDSAAQYF.

The CDR3 sequence: CASSLMGQTLAKNIQYF. The CDR3 DNA reads as TGTGCCAGCAGTTTAATGGGACAGACTCTAGCCAAAAACATTCAGTACTTC. This sequence joins TRBV27 and TRBJ2-4; 7 bases agree with TRBD1. Trimming cost V 2 bases and J 0 bases; bases outside gene matches: 7. CDR1 and CDR2 (germline): MNHEY, SMNVEV (reference sequence). This CDR3 spans 17 amino acids.

Here the CDR3 reads CASSQIRTSGSPYEQYF. CDR3 nucleotides: TGTGCCAGCAGTCAAATCCGGACTAGCGGCTCTCCCTACGAGCAGTACTTC. This chain uses TRBV6-2 or TRBV6-3 with TRBJ2-7; 10 bases are shared with TRBD2. The CDR3 sequence is 17 residues long. CDR1 and CDR2 (germline): MNHEY, SVGEGT. With 5 bases clipped from V and 2 bases from J, the junction kept 12 bases outside the gene matches.

J is TRBJ2-7 and V is TRBV14; possibly TRBD1 for D (6 bases). The CDR3 is made up of 14 amino acids. CDR1 is SGHDN, CDR2 FVKESK, per germline. V was pared by 5 bases and J by 0 bases, with 11 bases between. The chain's CDR3 is CASSSWDNSYEQYV. CDR3 bases: TGTGCCAGCAGCTCCTGGGACAACTCCTACGAGCAGTACGTC.

There are many counts of this clonotype. This chain joins TRBV11-3 and TRBJ2-1; 10 bases agree with TRBD2. The germline V gene encodes CDR1 SGHNT and CDR2 YENEEA. V lost 0 bases to trimming and J lost 10 bases; unmatched junction nucleotides: 6. This CDR3 spans 15 amino acids. CDR3 sequence: CASSLDPVTSGEQFF. DNA of the CDR3: TGTGCCAGCAGCTTAGACCCGGTGACTAGCGGGGAGCAGTTCTTC. Full variable domain (missing parts from reference TRBV11-3 and TRBJ2-1): EAGVVQSPRYKIIEKKQPVAFWCNPISGHNTLYWYLQNLGQGPELLIRYENEEAVDDSQLPKDRFSAERLKGVDSTLKIQPAELGDSAVYLCASSLDPVTSGEQFFGPGTRLTVL.

This clonotype was counted ten times or more. This chain connects TRBV5-1 to TRBJ2-2; D may be TRBD1 (6 bases). CDR1 SGHRS and CDR2 YFSETQ come from the germline V gene. V lost 7 bases, J lost 6 bases, and 16 bases lay in between. CDR3 size: 14 residues. The CDR3: CASGGQIVAGELFF. CDR3 coding DNA: TGCGCCAGCGGAGGACAGATAGTTGCCGGGGAGCTGTTTTTT.

This chain connects TRBV28 to TRBJ1-1; 8 nucleotides agree with TRBD1. This CDR3 region has 15 residues. With 4 bases clipped from V and 1 base from J, the junction kept 5 bases outside the gene matches. Germline CDR1 is MDHEN and CDR2 is SYDVKM. In nucleotides, the CDR3 is TGTGCCAGCAGTTCCATTGGGACAGGGAACACTGAAGCTTTCTTT. Its protein is CASSSIGTGNTEAFF. The whole variable domain, filled in from reference TRBV28 and TRBJ1-1, reads DVKVTQSSRYLVKRTGEKVFLECVQDMDHENMFWYRQDPGLGLRLIYFSYDVKMKEKGDIPEGYSVSREKKERFSLILESASTNQTSMYLCASSSIGTGNTEAFFGQGTRLTVV.